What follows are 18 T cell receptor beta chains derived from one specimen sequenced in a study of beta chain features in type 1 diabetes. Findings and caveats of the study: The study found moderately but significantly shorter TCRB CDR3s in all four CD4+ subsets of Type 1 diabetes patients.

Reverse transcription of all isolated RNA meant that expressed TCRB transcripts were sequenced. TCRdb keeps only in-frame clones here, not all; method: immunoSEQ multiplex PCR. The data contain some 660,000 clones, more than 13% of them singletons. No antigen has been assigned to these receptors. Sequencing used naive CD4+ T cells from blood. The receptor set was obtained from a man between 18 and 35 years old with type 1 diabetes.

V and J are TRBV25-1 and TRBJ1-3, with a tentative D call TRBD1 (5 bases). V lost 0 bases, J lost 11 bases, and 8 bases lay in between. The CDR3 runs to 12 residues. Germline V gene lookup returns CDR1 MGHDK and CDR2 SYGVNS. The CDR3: CASSEYGGAIYF. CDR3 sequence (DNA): TGTGCCAGCAGTGAATATGGGGGAGCCATATATTTT.

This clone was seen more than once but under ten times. The DNA for the CDR3 is TGTGCCAGTAGTGGTAGGGAAATCGGCAATCAGCCCCAGCATTTT. It yields the protein CASSGREIGNQPQHF. The rearrangement joins TRBV19 to TRBJ1-5, with no clear D. The CDR3 has 15 residues. The V end lost 5 bases, the J end lost 2 bases, and 13 bases lay between the germline ends. Germline CDR1 reads LNHDA; CDR2 reads SQIVND (reference sequence).

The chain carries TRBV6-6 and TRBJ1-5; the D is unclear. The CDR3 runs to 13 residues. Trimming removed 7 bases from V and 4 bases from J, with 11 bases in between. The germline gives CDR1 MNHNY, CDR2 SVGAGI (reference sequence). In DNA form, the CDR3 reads TGTGCCAGCACCGCAGACTTAAATCAGCCCCAGCATTTT. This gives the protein CASTADLNQPQHF.

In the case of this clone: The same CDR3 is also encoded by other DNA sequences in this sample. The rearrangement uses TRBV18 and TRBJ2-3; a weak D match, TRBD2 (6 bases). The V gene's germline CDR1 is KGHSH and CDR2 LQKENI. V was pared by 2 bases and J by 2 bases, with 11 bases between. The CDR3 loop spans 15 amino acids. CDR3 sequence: CASSPRLADTDTQYF. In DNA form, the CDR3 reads TGTGCCAGCTCACCAAGGTTAGCGGACACAGATACGCAGTATTTT.

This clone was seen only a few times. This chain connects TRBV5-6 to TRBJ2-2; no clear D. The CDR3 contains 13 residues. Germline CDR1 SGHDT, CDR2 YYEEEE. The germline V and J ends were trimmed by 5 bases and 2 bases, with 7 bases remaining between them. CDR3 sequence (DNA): TGTGCCAGCAGTCTCCGAAACACCGGGGAGCTGTTTTTT. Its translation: CASSLRNTGELFF.

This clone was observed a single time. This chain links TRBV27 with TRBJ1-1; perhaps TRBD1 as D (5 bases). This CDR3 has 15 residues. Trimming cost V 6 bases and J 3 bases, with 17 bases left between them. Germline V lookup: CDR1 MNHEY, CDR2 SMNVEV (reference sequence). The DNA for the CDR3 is TGTGCCAGCAGCGCGTGGGACGGAAGGGACACTGAAGCTTTCTTT. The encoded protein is CASSAWDGRDTEAFF.

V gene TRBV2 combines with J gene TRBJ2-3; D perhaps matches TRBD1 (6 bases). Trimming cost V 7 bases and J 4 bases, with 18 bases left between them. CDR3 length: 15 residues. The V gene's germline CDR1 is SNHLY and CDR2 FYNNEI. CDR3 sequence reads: CASNGRGHGADTQYF. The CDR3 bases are TGTGCCAGCAACGGTCGGGGACACGGCGCAGATACGCAGTATTTT.

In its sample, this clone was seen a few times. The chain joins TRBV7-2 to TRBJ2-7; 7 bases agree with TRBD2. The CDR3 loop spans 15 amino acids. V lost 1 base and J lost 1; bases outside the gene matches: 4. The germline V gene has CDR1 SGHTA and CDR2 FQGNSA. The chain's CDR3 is CASSLGSGTSYEQYF. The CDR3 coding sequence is TGTGCCAGCAGCTTAGGCAGCGGGACGTCCTACGAGCAGTACTTC.

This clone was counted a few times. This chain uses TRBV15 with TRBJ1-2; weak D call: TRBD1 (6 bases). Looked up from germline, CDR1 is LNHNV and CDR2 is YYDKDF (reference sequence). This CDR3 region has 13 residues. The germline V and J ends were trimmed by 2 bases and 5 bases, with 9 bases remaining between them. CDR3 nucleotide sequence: TGTGCCACCAGCAGACCCCAGGGGTATGGCTACACCTTC. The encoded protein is CATSRPQGYGYTF.

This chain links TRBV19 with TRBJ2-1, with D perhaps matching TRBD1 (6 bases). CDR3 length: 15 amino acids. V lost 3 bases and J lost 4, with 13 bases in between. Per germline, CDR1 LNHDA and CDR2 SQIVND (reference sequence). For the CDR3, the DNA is TGTGCCAGTAGTATCCAGGGGAACCTATACAATGAGCAGTTCTTC. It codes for CASSIQGNLYNEQFF.

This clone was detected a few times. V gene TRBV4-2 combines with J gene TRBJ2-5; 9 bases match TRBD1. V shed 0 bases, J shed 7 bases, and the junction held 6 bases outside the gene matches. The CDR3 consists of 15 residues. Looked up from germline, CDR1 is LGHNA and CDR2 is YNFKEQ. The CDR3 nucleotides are TGTGCCAGCAGCCAAGATTCCGGGACAGGGTGGACCCAGTACTTC. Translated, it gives CASSQDSGTGWTQYF.

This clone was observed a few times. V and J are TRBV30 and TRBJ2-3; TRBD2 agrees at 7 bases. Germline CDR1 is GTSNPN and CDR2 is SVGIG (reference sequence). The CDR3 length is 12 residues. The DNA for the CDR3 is TGTGCGACGAGCGGGGGCACAGATACGCAGTATTTT. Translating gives CATSGGTDTQYF. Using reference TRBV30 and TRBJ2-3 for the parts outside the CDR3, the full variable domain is SQTIHQWPATLVQPVGSPLSLECTVEGTSNPNLYWYRQAAGRGLQLLFYSVGIGQISSEVPQNLSASRPQDRQFILSSKKLLLSDSGFYLCATSGGTDTQYFGPGTRLTVL.

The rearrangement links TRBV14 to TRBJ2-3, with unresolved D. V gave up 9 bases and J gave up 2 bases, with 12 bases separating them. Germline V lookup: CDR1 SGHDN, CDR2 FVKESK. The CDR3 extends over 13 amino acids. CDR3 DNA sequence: TGTGCCAGTAATACGTGGGACACAGATACGCAGTATTTT. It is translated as CASNTWDTDTQYF.

The CDR3 DNA sequence: TGTGCCAGCACCTACGACCGGAGCTCCTACGAGCAGTACTTC. Translation: CASTYDRSSYEQYF. The V gene is TRBV28, the J gene TRBJ2-7; the D is unclear. The CDR3 is 14 residues long. CDR1 is MDHEN and CDR2 is SYDVKM in the germline V gene. Trimming cost V 7 bases and J 0 bases, with 13 bases left between them.

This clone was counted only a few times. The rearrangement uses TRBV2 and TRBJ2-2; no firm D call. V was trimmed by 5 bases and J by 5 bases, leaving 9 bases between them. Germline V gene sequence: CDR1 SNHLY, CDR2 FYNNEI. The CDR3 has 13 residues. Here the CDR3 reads CASSFMLTGELFF. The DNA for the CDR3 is TGTGCCAGCAGTTTCATGCTAACCGGGGAGCTGTTTTTT. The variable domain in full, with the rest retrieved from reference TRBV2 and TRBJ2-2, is EPEVTQTPSHQVTQMGQEVILRCVPISNHLYFYWYRQILGQKVEFLVSFYNNEISEKSEIFDDQFSVERPDGSNFTLKIRSTKLEDSAMYFCASSFMLTGELFFGEGSRLTVL.

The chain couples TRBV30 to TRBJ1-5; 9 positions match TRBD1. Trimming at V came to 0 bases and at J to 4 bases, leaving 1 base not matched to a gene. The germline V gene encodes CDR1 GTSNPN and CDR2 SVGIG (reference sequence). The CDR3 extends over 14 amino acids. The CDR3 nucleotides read TGTGCCTGGAGTGTACAGGGGGCTAATCAGCCCCAGCATTTT. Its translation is CAWSVQGANQPQHF.

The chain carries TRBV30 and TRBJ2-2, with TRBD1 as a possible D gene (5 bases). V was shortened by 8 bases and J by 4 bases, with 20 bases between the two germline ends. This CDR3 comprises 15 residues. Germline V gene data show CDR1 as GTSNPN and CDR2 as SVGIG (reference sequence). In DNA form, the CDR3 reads TGTGCCCGGAAAGGGGCGACGGGTGTCACCGGGGAGCTGTTTTTT. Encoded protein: CARKGATGVTGELFF.

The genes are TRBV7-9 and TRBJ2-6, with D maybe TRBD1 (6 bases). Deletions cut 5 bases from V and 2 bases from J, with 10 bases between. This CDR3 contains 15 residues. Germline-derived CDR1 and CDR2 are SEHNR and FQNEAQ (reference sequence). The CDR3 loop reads CASSPGHTGANVLTF. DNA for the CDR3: TGTGCCAGCAGCCCGGGACATACTGGGGCCAACGTCCTGACTTTC.